This TCR beta chain was documented in a study of blood T cells in healthy people across ages. For the second PCR, which ran for about 6 to 12 cycles, a sample-barcoded 5' primer and a J-beta primer mix were used. From the 5' RACE reads, TCRdb called clonotypes with MiXCR, one entry per CDR3 protein. The sample holds 630,000 or so distinct CDR3 sequences, 32% seen once. Many counts were recorded for this clonotype. The CDR3 covers 14 residues. V gene TRBV21-1 combines with J gene TRBJ2-3; the D segment call TRBD2 is taken from the table without a DNA check. TRBV21-1 has pseudogene status. The sequenced sample consisted of blood. The clonotype originates from a woman of 80 years or more in good health. This chain's CDR3 is CASSKVGAPDTQYF. The CDR3 nucleotides read TGTGCCAGCAGCAAAGTAGGGGCCCCAGATACGCAGTATTTT.